Listed below are T cell receptor beta chains from one sample, sequenced in a study of blood T cell dynamics during melanoma immunotherapy. Clones were sequenced by immunoSEQ multiplex PCR, and TCRdb holds only the in-frame ones, with some missing. The sample consists of 15,000 or so clones, about 90% of them appearing once. The specimen comprised effector memory CD8+ T cells from blood, sampled from a patient treated with checkpoint blockade. The receptors here all came from a human donor with melanoma. Both conserved end residues are trimmed from each CDR3. Fields, in order: V gene, J gene, CDR3 protein.

TRBV29-1	TRBJ2-1	SASGRRYNEQF
TRBV11-2	TRBJ2-6	ASRVAFSGANVLT
TRBV19	TRBJ2-5	ASRDRGKETQY
TRBV7-2	TRBJ2-7	ASSLVRVAYEQY
TRBV4-3	TRBJ2-3	ASSPWGASGIDTQY
TRBV18	TRBJ2-1	ASSPDRGYNEQF
TRBV5-6	TRBJ2-2	ASSLHGTIYTGELF
TRBV29-1	TRBJ2-7	SVEDRGHSYEQY
TRBV19	TRBJ1-1	ASSMGRGDGENTEAF
TRBV4-1	TRBJ1-5	ASSQDGFYSNQPQH
TRBV30	TRBJ2-5	AWSRDIQETQY
TRBV29-1	TRBJ2-1	SVSGGLDWNNEQF
TRBV27	TRBJ2-7	ASSHGPVSYEQY
TRBV13	TRBJ2-3	ASSLRLAGERFTDTQY
TRBV27	TRBJ2-5	ASSSYWGIQETQY
TRBV28	TRBJ1-1	ASEMLPLGSGNTEAF
TRBV7-9	TRBJ2-7	ASSPSGGRAYEQY
TRBV7-8	TRBJ1-3	ASSLGIGNTIY
TRBV12-5	TRBJ1-2	ASGYPPGAEGYT
TRBV14	TRBJ2-3	ASSPGPLFTDTQY
TRBV19	TRBJ2-1	ASSITDFHNEQF
TRBV5-6	TRBJ2-7	ASSFRASSYEQY
TRBV28	TRBJ1-4	ATHPQGRLVWEKLF
TRBV7-9	TRBJ1-2	ASSSEGDVGGYT
TRBV27	TRBJ1-1	ASSTGNTEAF
TRBV28	TRBJ2-1	ASRPGLAGVYNEQF
TRBV29-1	TRBJ1-1	SANRVTDTEAF
TRBV15	TRBJ2-1	ATSRRRDRDDEQF
TRBV19	TRBJ2-1	ASSVDSYNEQF
TRBV11-2	TRBJ2-1	ASSLGASGRTYNEQF
TRBV10-2	TRBJ1-1	ASLGLGGKNTEAF
TRBV19	TRBJ2-7	ASSMGQGAGAYEQY
TRBV14	TRBJ2-7	ASSQGGKGVLFPTYEQY
TRBV28	TRBJ1-5	ASETRDRNQPQH
TRBV5-6	TRBJ2-7	ASSLGTSAYYEQY
TRBV28	TRBJ2-7	ASRSPDSYEQY
TRBV5-8	TRBJ1-1	ASSLTPRTEAF
TRBV28	TRBJ2-3	ASSLGDTSTDTQY
TRBV9	TRBJ2-3	ASSVQGAGTDTQY
TRBV6-6	TRBJ2-7	ASTVSGSYEQY
TRBV27	TRBJ2-7	ASSSVTGGYYEQY
TRBV19	TRBJ2-2	ASSTLAGSSTGELF